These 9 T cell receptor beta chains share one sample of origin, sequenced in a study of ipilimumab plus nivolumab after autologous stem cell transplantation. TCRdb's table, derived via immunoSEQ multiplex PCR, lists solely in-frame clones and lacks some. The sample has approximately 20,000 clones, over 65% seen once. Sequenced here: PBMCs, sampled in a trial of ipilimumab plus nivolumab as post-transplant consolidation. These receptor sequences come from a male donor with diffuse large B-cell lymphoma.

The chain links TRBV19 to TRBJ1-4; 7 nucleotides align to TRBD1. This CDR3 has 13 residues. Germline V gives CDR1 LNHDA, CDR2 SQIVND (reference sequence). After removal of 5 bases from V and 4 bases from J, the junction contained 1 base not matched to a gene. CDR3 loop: CASSDRVNEKLFF. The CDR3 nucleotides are TGTGCCAGTAGTGACAGGGTTAATGAAAAACTGTTTTTT. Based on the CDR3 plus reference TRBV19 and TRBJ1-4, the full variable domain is DGGITQSPKYLFRKEGQNVTLSCEQNLNHDAMYWYRQDPGQGLRLIYYSQIVNDFQKGDIAEGYSVSREKKESFPLTVTSAQKNPTAFYLCASSDRVNEKLFFGSGTQLSVL.

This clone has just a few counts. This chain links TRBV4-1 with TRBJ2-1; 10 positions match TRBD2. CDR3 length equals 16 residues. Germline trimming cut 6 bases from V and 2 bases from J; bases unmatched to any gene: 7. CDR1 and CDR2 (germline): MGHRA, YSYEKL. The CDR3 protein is CASRPHTSGAYNEQFF. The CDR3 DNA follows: TGCGCCAGCAGACCTCATACTAGCGGGGCCTACAATGAGCAGTTCTTC.

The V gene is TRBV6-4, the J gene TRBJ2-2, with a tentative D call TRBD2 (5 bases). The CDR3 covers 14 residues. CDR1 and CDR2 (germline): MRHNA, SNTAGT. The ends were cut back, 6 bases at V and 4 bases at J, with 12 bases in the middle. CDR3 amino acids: CASSGNLGTGELFF. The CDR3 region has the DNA TGTGCCAGCAGCGGGAATTTGGGCACCGGGGAGCTGTTTTTT.

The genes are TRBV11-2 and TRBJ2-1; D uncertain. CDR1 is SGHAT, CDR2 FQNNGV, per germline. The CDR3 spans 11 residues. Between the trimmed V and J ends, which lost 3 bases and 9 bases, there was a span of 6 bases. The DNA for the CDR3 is TGTGCCAGCAGCTTCCTGCGTGAGCAGTTCTTC. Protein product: CASSFLREQFF.

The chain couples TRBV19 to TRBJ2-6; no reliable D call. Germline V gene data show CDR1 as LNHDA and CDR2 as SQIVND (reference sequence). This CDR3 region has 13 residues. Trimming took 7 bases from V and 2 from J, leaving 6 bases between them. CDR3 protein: CASKTAGANVLTF. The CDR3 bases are TGTGCCAGTAAAACTGCTGGGGCCAACGTCCTGACTTTC.

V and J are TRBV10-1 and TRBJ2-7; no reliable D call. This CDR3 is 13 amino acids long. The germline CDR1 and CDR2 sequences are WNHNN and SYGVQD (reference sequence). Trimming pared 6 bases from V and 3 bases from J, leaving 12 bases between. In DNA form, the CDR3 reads TGCGCCAGCAGATACGGGCTTTACTACGAGCAGTACTTC. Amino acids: CASRYGLYYEQYF.

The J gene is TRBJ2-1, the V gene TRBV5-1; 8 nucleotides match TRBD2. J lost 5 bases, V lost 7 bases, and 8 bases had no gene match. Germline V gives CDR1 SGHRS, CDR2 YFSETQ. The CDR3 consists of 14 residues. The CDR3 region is CASGRDSGDNEQFF. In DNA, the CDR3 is TGCGCCAGCGGCCGGGATAGCGGGGACAATGAGCAGTTCTTC.

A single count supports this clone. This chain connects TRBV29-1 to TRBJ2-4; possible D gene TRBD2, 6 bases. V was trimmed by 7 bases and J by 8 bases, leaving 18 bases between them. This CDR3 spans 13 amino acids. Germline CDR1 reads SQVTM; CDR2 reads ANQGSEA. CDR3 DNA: TGCAGCGCCACAGAAGGAGGGTCGGACATTCAGTACTTC. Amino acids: CSATEGGSDIQYF.

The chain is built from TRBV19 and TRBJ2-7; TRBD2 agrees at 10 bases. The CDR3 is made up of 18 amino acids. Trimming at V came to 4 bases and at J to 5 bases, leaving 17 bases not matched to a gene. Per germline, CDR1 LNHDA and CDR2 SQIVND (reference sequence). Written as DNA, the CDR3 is TGTGCCAGTAGTACAAAAGGCCGCACCCTAGCGGGAGTTAACGAGCAGTACTTC. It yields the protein CASSTKGRTLAGVNEQYF.